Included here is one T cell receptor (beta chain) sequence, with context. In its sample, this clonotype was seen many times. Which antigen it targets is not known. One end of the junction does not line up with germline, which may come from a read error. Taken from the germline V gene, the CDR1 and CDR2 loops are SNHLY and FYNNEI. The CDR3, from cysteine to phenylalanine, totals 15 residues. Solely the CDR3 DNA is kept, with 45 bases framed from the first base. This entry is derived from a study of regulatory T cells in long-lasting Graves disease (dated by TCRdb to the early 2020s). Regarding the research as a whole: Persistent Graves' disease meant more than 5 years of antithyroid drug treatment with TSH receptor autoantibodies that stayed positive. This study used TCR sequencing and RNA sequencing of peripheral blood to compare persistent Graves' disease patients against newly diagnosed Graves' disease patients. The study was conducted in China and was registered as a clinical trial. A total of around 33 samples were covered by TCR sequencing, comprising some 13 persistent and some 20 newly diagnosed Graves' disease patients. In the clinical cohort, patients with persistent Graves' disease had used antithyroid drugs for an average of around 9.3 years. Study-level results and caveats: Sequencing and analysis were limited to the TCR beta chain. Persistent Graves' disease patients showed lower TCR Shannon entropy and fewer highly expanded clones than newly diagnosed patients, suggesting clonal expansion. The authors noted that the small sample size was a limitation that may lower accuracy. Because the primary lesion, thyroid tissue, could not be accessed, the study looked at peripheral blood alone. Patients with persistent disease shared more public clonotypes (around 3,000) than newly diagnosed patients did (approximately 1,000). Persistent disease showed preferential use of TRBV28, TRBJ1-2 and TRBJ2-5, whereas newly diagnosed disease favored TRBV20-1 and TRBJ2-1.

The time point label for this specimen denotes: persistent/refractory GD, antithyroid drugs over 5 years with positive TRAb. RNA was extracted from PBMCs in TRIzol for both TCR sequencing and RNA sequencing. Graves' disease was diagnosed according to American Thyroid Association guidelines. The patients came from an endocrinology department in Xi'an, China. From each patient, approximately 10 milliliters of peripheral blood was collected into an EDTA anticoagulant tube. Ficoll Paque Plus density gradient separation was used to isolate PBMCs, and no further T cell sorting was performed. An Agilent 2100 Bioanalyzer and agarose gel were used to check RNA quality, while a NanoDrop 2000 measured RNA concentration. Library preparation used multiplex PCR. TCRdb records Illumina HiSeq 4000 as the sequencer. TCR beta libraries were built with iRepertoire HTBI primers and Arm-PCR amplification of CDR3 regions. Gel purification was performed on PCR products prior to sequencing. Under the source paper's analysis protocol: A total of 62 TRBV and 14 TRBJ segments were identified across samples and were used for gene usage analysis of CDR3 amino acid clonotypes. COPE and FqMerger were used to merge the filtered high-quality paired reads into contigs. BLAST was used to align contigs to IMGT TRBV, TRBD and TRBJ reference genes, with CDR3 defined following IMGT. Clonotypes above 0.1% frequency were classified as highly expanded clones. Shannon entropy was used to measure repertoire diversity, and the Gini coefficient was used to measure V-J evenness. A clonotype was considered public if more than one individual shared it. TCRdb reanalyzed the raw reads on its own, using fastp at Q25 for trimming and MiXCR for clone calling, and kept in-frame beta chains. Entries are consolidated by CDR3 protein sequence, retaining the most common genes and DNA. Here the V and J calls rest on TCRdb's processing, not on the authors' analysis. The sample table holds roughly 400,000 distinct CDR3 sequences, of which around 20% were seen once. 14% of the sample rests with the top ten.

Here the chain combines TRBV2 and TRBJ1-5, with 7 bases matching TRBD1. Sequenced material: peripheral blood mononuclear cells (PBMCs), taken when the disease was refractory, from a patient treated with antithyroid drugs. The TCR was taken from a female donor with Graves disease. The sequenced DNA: TGTGCCAGCAGAGAAGACAGGGCGAGCAATCAGCCCCAGCATTTT. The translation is CASREDRASNQPQHF.